Detailed here is one T cell receptor (beta chain). Its antigen is as yet unknown. This record belongs to a study of cytomegalovirus exposure and HLA in healthy donors. Findings and limits, study-wide: An Asian-associated ancestry cluster reportedly showed fewer N-insertions than the roughly 670-donor mean in a later analysis. As was reported, the HLA-A and HLA-B alleles of most subjects were accurately predicted from TCR beta sequences. Upon later analysis, TCR association rates were observed to vary by HLA locus, being highest for DRB1 and lowest for HLA-C.

60 Vbeta and 13 Jbeta primers were used in PCR. Only in-frame clones appear in the TCRdb table, and some are missing; sequencing was by immunoSEQ multiplex PCR. The sample lists approximately 120,000 clones, roughly 82% occurring once. Although they were nominally healthy when sampled, donors likely had unrecorded immune exposures. The receptor was derived from a woman in her thirties or forties in good health and CMV-seropositive. The source material was PBMCs.

CDR3 nucleotides: TGTGCCCGGGCGGGACAGGACACAGATACGCAGTATTTT. It specifies CARAGQDTDTQYF. The rearrangement links TRBV30 to TRBJ2-3, with TRBD1 matching 8 bases. This CDR3 region has 13 residues. The ends lost 8 bases at V and 2 bases at J; junction bases unmatched: 6. The germline CDR1 and CDR2 sequences are GTSNPN and SVGIG (reference sequence).